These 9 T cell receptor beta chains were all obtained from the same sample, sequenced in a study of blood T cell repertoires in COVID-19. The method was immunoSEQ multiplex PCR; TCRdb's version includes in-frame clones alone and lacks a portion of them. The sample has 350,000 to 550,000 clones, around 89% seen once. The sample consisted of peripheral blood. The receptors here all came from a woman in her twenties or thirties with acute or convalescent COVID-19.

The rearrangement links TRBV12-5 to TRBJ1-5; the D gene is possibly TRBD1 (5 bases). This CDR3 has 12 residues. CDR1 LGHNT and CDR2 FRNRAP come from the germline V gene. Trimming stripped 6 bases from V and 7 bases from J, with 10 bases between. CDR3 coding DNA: TGTGCTAGTGGCCTGGGGGGGCAGCCCCAGCATTTT. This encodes CASGLGGQPQHF.

CDR3 in amino acids: CASSQRLAGTQYF. Written as DNA, the CDR3 is TGTGCCAGCAGCCAGAGACTAGCCGGGACCCAGTACTTC. J is TRBJ2-5 and V is TRBV5-6; 7 bases are a match to TRBD2. V dropped 4 bases and J dropped 7; count of bases not matched to a gene: 7. CDR3 length: 13 amino acids. CDR1 SGHDT and CDR2 YYEEEE come from the germline V gene.

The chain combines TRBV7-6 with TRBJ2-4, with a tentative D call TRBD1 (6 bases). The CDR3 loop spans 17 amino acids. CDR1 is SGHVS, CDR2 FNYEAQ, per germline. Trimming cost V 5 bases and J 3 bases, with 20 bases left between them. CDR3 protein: CASSPTQPTGLKNIQYF. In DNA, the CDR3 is TGTGCCAGCAGCCCCACCCAACCTACAGGGCTCAAAAACATTCAGTACTTC.

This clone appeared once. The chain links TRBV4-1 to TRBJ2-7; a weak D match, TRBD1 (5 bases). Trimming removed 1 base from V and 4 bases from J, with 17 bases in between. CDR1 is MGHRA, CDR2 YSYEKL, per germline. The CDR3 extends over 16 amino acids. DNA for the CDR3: TGCGCCAGCAGCCAAGCCCCCCAGGGAAATATGTACGAGCAGTACTTC. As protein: CASSQAPQGNMYEQYF.

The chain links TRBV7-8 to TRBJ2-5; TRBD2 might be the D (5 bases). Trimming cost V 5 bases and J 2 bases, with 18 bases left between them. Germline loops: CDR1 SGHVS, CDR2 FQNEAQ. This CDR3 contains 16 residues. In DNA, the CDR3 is TGTGCCAGCAGCCCATCGCGAGGGTTGTTACAAGAGACCCAGTACTTC. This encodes CASSPSRGLLQETQYF.

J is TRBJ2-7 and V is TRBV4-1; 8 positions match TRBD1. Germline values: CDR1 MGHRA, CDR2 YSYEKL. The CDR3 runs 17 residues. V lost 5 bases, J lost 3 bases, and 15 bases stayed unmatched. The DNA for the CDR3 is TGCGCCAGCAGCACTATACTTAGACAGGGGAATTTCTACGAGCAGTACTTC. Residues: CASSTILRQGNFYEQYF.

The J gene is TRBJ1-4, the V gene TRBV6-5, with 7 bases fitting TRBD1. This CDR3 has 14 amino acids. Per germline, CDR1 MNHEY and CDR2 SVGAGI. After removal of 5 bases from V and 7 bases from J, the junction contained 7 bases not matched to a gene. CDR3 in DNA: TGTGCCAGCAGTCGGACAGGATGGGGTGAAAAACTGTTTTTT. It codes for CASSRTGWGEKLFF.

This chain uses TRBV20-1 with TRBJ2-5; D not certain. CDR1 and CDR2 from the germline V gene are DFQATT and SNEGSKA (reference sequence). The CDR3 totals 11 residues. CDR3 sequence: CSGEAQETQYF. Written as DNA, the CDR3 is TGCAGCGGCGAGGCGCAAGAGACCCAGTACTTC.

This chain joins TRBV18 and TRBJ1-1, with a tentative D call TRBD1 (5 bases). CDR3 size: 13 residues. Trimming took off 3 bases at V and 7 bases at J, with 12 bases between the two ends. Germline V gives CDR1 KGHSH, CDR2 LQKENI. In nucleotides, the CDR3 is TGTGCCAGCTCACCGGGGGGAAATGATGAAGCTTTCTTT. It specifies CASSPGGNDEAFF.